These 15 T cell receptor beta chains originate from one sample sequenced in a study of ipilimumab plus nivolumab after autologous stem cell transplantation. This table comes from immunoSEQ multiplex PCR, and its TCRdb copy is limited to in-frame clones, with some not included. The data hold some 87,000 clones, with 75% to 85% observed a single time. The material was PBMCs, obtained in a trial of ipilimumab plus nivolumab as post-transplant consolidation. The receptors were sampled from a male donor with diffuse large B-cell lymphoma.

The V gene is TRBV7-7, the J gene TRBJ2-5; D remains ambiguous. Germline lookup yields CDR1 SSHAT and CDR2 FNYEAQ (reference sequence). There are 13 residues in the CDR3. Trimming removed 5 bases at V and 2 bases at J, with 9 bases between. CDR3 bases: TGTGCCAGCAGCCCGGGTCGACAAGAGACCCAGTACTTC. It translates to CASSPGRQETQYF.

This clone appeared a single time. The DNA for the CDR3 is TGTGCCAGCAGACCGGGACAGGTCAACACCGGGGAGCTGTTTTTT. Translated, it gives CASRPGQVNTGELFF. The chain employs TRBV6-5 and TRBJ2-2; TRBD1 matches at 8 bases. Germline V gene data show CDR1 as MNHEY and CDR2 as SVGAGI. With V trimmed by 6 bases and J by 2 bases, 5 bases remained unmatched. The CDR3 consists of 15 residues.

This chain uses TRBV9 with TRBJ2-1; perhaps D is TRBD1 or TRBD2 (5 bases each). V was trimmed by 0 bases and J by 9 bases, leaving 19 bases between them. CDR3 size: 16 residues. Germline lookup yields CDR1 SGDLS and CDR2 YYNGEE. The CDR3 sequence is CASSVGSLAGGGEQFF. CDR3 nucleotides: TGTGCCAGCAGCGTAGGGAGTCTAGCTGGTGGGGGTGAGCAGTTCTTC.

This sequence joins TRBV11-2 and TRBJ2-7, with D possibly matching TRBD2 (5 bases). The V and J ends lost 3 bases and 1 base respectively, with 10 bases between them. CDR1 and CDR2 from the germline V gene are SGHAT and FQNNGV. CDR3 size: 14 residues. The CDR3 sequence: CASSFEADSYEQYF. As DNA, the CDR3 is TGTGCCAGCAGCTTCGAAGCGGATTCCTACGAGCAGTACTTC.

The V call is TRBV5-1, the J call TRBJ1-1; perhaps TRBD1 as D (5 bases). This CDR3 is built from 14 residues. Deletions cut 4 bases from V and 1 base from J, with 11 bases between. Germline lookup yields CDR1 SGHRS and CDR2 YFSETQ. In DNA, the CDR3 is TGCGCCAGCAGCCCACAGGCGGCGAACACTGAAGCTTTCTTT. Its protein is CASSPQAANTEAFF.

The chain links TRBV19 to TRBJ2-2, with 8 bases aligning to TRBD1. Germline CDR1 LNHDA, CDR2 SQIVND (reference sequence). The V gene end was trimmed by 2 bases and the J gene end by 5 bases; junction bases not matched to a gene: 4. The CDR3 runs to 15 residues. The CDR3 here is CASSIQGAGTGELFF. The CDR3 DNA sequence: TGTGCCAGTAGTATACAGGGGGCTGGGACCGGGGAGCTGTTTTTT.

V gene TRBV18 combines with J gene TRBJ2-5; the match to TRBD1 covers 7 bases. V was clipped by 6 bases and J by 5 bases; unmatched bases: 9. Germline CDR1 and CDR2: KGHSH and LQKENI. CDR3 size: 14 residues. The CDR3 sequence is CASSQRGTEETQYF. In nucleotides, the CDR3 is TGTGCCAGCTCCCAACGTGGGACAGAGGAGACCCAGTACTTC.

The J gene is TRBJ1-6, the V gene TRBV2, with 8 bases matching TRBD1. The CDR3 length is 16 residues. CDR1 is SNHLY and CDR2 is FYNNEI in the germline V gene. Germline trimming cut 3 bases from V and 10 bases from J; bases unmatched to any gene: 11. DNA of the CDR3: TGTGCCAGCAGTGATCCTCCGGACAGGGTAGGGTCACCCCTCCACTTT. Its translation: CASSDPPDRVGSPLHF.

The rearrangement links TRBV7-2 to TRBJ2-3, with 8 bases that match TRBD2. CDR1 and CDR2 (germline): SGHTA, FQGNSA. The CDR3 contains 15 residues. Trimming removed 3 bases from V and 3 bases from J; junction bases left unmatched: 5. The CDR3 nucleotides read TGTGCCAGCAGCTTGAACGGGGGGGCAACAGATACGCAGTATTTT. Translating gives CASSLNGGATDTQYF.

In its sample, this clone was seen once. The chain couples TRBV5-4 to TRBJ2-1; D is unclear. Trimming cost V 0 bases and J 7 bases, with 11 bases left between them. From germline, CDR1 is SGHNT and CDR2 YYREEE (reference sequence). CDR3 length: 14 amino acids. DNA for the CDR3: TGTGCCAGCAGCTTGGGGGGATCTTGGAATGAGCAGTTCTTC. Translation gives CASSLGGSWNEQFF.

The CDR3 DNA is TGTGCCAGCAGTGCCTCGGGACAGGGGAAGGGTGAGCAGTTCTTC. This codes for CASSASGQGKGEQFF. The chain carries TRBV25-1 and TRBJ2-1, with 10 bases lining up with TRBD1. After removal of 4 bases from V and 9 bases from J, the junction contained 9 bases not matched to a gene. In germline, CDR1 is MGHDK, CDR2 SYGVNS. This CDR3 has 15 residues.

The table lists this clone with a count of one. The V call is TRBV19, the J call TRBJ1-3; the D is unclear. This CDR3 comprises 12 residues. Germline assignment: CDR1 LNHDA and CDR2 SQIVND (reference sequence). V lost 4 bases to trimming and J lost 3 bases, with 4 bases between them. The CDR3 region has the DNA TGTGCCAGTAGTACAGGTGGAAACACCATATATTTT. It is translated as CASSTGGNTIYF. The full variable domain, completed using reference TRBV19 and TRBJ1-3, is DGGITQSPKYLFRKEGQNVTLSCEQNLNHDAMYWYRQDPGQGLRLIYYSQIVNDFQKGDIAEGYSVSREKKESFPLTVTSAQKNPTAFYLCASSTGGNTIYFGEGSWLTVV.

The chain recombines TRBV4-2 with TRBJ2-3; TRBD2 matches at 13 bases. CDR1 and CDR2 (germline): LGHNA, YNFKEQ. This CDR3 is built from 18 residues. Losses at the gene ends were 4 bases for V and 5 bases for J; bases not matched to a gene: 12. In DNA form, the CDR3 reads TGTGCCAGCAGCCTTGGGACTAGCGGGGCCGTCCGCGGAGATACGCAGTATTTT. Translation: CASSLGTSGAVRGDTQYF.

In DNA form, the CDR3 reads TGTGCCAGCAGCGCGGACAGGGTGCAGCCCCAGCATTTT. It specifies CASSADRVQPQHF. The chain recombines TRBV5-6 with TRBJ1-5, with 8 bases identical to TRBD1. With 4 bases clipped from V and 7 bases from J, the junction kept 4 bases outside the gene matches. CDR3 length equals 13 residues. CDR1 is SGHDT and CDR2 is YYEEEE in the germline V gene.

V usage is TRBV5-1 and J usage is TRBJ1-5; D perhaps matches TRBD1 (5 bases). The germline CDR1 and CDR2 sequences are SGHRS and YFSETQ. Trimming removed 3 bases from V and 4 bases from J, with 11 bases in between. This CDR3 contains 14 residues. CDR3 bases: TGCGCCAGCAGCTCGGGACCTTCTAATCAGCCCCAGCATTTT. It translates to CASSSGPSNQPQHF.